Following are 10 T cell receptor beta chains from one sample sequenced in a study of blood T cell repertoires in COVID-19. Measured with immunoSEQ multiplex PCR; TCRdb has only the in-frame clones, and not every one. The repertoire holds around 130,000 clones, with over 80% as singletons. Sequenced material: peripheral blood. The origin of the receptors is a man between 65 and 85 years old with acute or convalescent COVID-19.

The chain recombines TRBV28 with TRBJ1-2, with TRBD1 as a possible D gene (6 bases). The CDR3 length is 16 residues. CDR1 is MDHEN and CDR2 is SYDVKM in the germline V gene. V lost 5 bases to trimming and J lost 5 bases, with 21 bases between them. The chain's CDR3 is CASSPAAGAYWYGYTF. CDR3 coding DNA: TGTGCCAGCAGTCCGGCGGCAGGGGCATATTGGTATGGCTACACCTTC.

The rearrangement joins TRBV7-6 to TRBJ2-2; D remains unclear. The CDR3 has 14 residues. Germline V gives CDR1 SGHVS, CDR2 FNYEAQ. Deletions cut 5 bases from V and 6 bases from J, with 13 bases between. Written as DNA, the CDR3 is TGTGCCAGCAGCAATAACCCGGCGGCCGGGGAGCTGTTTTTT. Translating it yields CASSNNPAAGELFF.

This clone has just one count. The CDR3 DNA sequence: TGTGCCGGGCGGGCCACCCTTAATTCACCCCTCCACTTT. This gives the protein CAGRATLNSPLHF. This chain connects TRBV19 to TRBJ1-6, with D unclear. CDR1 is LNHDA, CDR2 SQIVND, per germline (reference sequence). V was cut by 11 bases and J by 6 bases, with 14 bases left in between. CDR3 length: 13 residues.

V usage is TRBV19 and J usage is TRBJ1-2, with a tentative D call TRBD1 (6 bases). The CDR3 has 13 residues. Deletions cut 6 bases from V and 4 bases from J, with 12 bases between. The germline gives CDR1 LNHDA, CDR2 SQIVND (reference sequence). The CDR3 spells CASREQGVYGYTF. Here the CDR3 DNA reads TGTGCCAGTAGGGAACAGGGTGTCTATGGCTACACCTTC.

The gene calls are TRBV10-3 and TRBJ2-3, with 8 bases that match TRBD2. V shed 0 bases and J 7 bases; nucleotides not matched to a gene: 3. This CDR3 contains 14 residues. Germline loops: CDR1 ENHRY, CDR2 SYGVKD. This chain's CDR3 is CAISESRGGNTQYF. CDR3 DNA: TGTGCCATCAGTGAGTCTCGGGGGGGAAATACGCAGTATTTT.

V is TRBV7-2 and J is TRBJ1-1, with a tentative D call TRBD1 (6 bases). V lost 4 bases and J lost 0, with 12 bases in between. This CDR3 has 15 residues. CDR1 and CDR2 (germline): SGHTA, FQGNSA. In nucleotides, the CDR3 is TGTGCCAGCAGCTCTCAAGGACAGCTGAACACTGAAGCTTTCTTT. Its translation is CASSSQGQLNTEAFF.

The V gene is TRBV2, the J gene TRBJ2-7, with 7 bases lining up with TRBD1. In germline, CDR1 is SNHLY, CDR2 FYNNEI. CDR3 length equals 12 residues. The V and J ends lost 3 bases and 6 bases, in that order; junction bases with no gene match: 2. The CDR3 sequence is CASSDDRVEQYF. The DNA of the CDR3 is TGTGCCAGCAGTGATGACAGGGTCGAGCAGTACTTC.

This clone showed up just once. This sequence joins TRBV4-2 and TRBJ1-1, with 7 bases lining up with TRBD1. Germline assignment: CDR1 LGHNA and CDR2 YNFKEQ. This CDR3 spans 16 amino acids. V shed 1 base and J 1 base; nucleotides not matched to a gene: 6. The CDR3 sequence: CASSQVAKGANTEAFF. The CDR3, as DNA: TGTGCCAGCAGCCAAGTAGCGAAGGGGGCGAACACTGAAGCTTTCTTT.

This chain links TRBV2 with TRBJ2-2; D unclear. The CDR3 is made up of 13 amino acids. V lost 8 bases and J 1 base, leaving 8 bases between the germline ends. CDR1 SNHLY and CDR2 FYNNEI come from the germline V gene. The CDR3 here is CASAAQNTGELFF. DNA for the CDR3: TGTGCCAGCGCGGCGCAGAACACCGGGGAGCTGTTTTTT.

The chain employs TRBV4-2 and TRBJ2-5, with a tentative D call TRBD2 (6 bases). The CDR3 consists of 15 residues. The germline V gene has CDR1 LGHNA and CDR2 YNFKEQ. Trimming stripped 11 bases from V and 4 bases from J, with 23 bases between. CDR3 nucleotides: TGTGCCGGCTCTTACGGCGGGGCAGGAGGAGAGACCCAGTACTTC. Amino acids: CAGSYGGAGGETQYF.